This T cell receptor beta chain stems from a study of shared clonotypes between healthy human individuals (dated by TCRdb to 2020 to 2021). For context, the study as a whole: The cohort comprised a couple of women and a few men aged 18 to 49 years. For each donor, three plates each were used for CD4 naive and CD4 memory, two plates were used for CD8 naive, and one plate was used for CD8 memory. The study deeply sequenced blood TCR repertoires of about 5 healthy adults to estimate repertoire size and the extent of clonotype sharing between individuals. To increase sequencing depth and limit assay-specific biases, TCR repertoire library preparation and sequencing were carried out by different laboratories using diverse techniques. Each donor's leukapheresis produced roughly between roughly 0.9 and 9 billion PBMCs.

The paper's findings and limits, for the study overall: When a handful of donors were compared, the shared fraction of clonotypes was 5% to 6.5% for naive CD4, about 4% for naive CD8, 2.3% for memory CD4, and around 0.37% for memory CD8. Higher generation probabilities were observed for clonotypes shared by all four sorted-subset donors than for non-shared clonotypes. Even with the large sequencing depth, rarefaction of the sorted-subset datasets indicated that sequencing was incomplete. The small number of donors limited the genetic and exposure-history diversity represented. Estimated clonotype richness was generally larger for naive than for memory subsets. Sampling was restricted to blood, and TCR repertoires in tissues likely differ from the TCR repertoires found in blood. Pairwise subsampling led to the expectation that sequencing depth would affect the degree of clonotype sharing among donors.

Using the deep immunoSEQ assay, TCR CDR3 regions were amplified from genomic DNA by multiplex PCR. For each cell subset, the extracted genomic DNA was distributed evenly across all wells of several immunoSEQ 96-well plates, and each plate served as one replicate. For sorted subsets, each replicate PCR was loaded with roughly 200 ng genomic DNA, equivalent to roughly 30,000 T cell genomes. Purified libraries were measured with a Qubit 3.0 fluorometer, size-checked on a Bioanalyzer 2100, and measured again with the KAPA Library Quantification kit. A separate single-read 150-cycle Illumina NextSeq 550 flow cell was used to sequence each immunoSEQ 96-well plate. Per the original workflow: Because the immunoSEQ output included only junctional sequences and no quality scores, the filtering could not be the same as the filtering used for full-length reads. To assign V/J genes and CDR3, sequences were annotated using PyIR, a Python wrapper for IgBLAST v1.9, with IMGT germline references. Reads were removed for weak V/J assignments (E-value above 1e-6), missing CDR3, stop codons, out-of-frame junctions, or ambiguous translated residues. V3J clonotypes were defined as sequences sharing the same inferred V gene, J gene, and CDR3 amino acid sequence. Percentage overlap between repertoires was calculated by dividing the number of shared unique clonotypes by the size of the smaller repertoire. Repertoire richness was assessed with RTK rarefaction, the Chao1 estimator, and Recon v2.1 estimates of unobserved clonotypes. OLGA was used to compute generation probabilities for all TCRbeta clonotypes that the gDNA method yielded from a few donors. TCRdb took this table from immuneACCESS and kept in-frame rearrangements with V and J called. Such tables lack part of the clones; where checked against another copy, unresolved V genes explain under half of the gap, and the rest is unexplained. V, J and clone size are taken as reported in that table, and D and trimming were inferred from the DNA itself. In all, the sample holds millions of clones, and approximately 90% of those were seen once. The top ten clonotypes cover 0.14% of the sample.

Based on the germline V gene, the CDR1 and CDR2 sequences are SNHLY and FYNNEI. The germline V end is reduced by 6 bases and the J end by 0 bases; junction bases left unmatched: 3. The CDR3 spans 15 residues, from the cysteine through the phenylalanine. Only CDR3 DNA is held: 45 bases, read in frame from base 1. This clone was recorded only once. This clone's antigen is unknown. No much larger clone is present one base from it, and per-base qualities are unavailable. The donors were healthy, HIV-negative adults who had no recently reported acute infections or vaccinations. Only Caucasian adults living in Nashville, Tennessee, USA were represented among the donors. CD4+ T cells were enriched by magnetic negative selection, after which naive cells were positively selected on CD45RA and the negative fraction was taken as the memory subset. Blood was obtained by leukapheresis, after which PBMCs were separated by Ficoll-Histopaque density gradient centrifugation and cryopreserved in liquid nitrogen vapor phase. Analytical flow cytometry was used to check the purity and quantity of every magnetically sorted T cell population. Each sorted fraction had its genomic DNA isolated and then quantified by UV absorbance on a Nanodrop 2000c.

The receptor chain draws on TRBV2 and TRBJ2-5, with 11 bases in between that match TRBD2. This receptor was taken from a man younger than 35 in good health. Input material: naive CD4+ T cells sorted from blood. The cell subset or site label for this specimen denotes: CD45RA+ positively selected. At the DNA level, the sequence is TGTGCCAGCAGGACTAGCGGGGAGTACCAAGAGACCCAGTACTTC. This codes for CASRTSGEYQETQYF. The variable domain in full, with residues beyond the CDR3 obtained from the reference TRBV2 and TRBJ2-5 genes, is EPEVTQTPSHQVTQMGQEVILRCVPISNHLYFYWYRQILGQKVEFLVSFYNNEISEKSEIFDDQFSVERPDGSNFTLKIRSTKLEDSAMYFCASRTSGEYQETQYFGPGTRLLVL.